This T cell receptor (beta chain) was profiled in a study of CD8 T cells in Susac syndrome. V was pared by 8 bases and J by 6 bases, with 11 bases of the junction left unmatched. Germline assignment: CDR1 MNHNS and CDR2 SASEGT. The CDR3 sequence is 14 residues long. CD8+ and CD4+ T cells from blood underwent TCR beta sequencing. The multiple sclerosis controls, all treatment-naive patients, had relapsing-remitting disease that was stable or active. RNA was extracted with the RNeasy kit, and a quantity of about 0.45 to 1 ug was reverse transcribed using random hexamers. A multiplex approach, immunoSEQ multiplex PCR, amplified TCR beta CDR3 across 54 Vbeta and 13 Jbeta. MiXCR was run by TCRdb on the immunoSEQ multiplex PCR reads, yielding one entry per CDR3 protein. The sample yields some 450,000 distinct CDR3 sequences, around 85% seen once.

The sequence was collected from a human donor with multiple sclerosis. The material sequenced was CD8+ T cells from PBMCs. The chain has TRBV6-1 and TRBJ2-7; 9 nucleotides line up with TRBD2. The CDR3: CASGSLAGESEQYF. CDR3 DNA sequence: TGTGCCAGCGGCTCATTAGCGGGGGAAAGCGAGCAGTACTTC.